This paragraph reports one TCR beta chain. Only in-frame clones appear in the TCRdb table, and some are missing; sequencing was by immunoSEQ multiplex PCR. There are under 200,000 clones in the sample; more than 65% occur only once, and about a sixth lies in the top ten. Ages ranged from about 18 to 100 years, with residence in around 24 US areas. This CDR3 spans 11 amino acids. Germline CDR1 reads LGHDT; CDR2 reads YNNKEL (reference sequence). V was clipped by 2 bases and J by 8 bases, with 6 bases between them. This entry is derived from a study of blood T cell repertoires in COVID-19. Sequencing was done on a sample of PBMCs or T cells enriched from blood (not recorded which). This sequence was found in a man between 60 and 70 years old who had recovered from COVID-19. The rearrangement links TRBV3-1 (or the pseudogene TRBV3-2) to TRBJ1-1; no clear D. The CDR3 sequence: CASSQFREAFF. Written as DNA, the CDR3 is TGTGCCAGCAGCCAATTTCGGGAAGCTTTCTTT.